Below are 25 T cell receptor beta chains sequenced from a single sample in a study of identical twins. TCRdb re-analysed the 5' RACE reads in MiXCR, keeping a single row per CDR3 protein. The table lists 700,000 to 950,000 distinct CDR3 sequences, approximately 13% of them singletons. The sample also formed part of further work on yellow fever vaccine responses in identical twins.

Material for sequencing was PBMCs. Receptors were obtained from a woman between 18 and 30 years old in good health.

This clonotype has only a few counts. The V gene is TRBV28, the J gene TRBJ2-2, with D possibly TRBD2 on 5 matching bases. The CDR3 sequence is 18 residues long. Trimming took 1 base from V and 4 from J, leaving 19 bases between them. The germline V gene has CDR1 MDHEN and CDR2 SYDVKM. The CDR3 sequence is CASSLFITTGSVTGELFF. For the CDR3, the DNA is TGTGCCAGCAGTTTATTCATTACAACGGGGAGTGTCACCGGGGAGCTGTTTTTT.

This clonotype was detected only a few times. This chain links TRBV28 with TRBJ2-2; D is undetermined. Trimming pared 6 bases from V and 0 bases from J, leaving 11 bases between. The CDR3 loop spans 15 amino acids. Germline assignment: CDR1 MDHEN and CDR2 SYDVKM. In DNA form, the CDR3 reads TGTGCCAGCAGCCCCGACAAATCGAACACCGGGGAGCTGTTTTTT. Translated: CASSPDKSNTGELFF.

The gene calls are TRBV20-1 and TRBJ2-5, with 7 positions matching TRBD2. The CDR3 runs 15 residues. The junction had 15 bases not matched to a gene; V was cut back by 6 bases and J by 5 bases. CDR1 is DFQATT and CDR2 is SNEGSKA in the germline V gene (reference sequence). The CDR3 here is CSARRAGKAHETQYF. CDR3 DNA sequence: TGCAGTGCAAGACGAGCGGGGAAAGCCCATGAGACCCAGTACTTC.

This clonotype was seen many times. V and J are TRBV4-1 and TRBJ2-1; 11 bases align to TRBD2. CDR1 MGHRA and CDR2 YSYEKL come from the germline V gene. This CDR3 is 17 amino acids long. V gave up 1 base and J gave up 7 bases; unmatched junction bases: 9. This chain's CDR3 is CASSQGPTSGSLNEQFF. The CDR3 nucleotides read TGCGCCAGCAGCCAAGGTCCAACTAGCGGGAGTTTAAATGAGCAGTTCTTC.

This clonotype was seen a handful of times. The chain combines TRBV28 with TRBJ1-1; TRBD1 might be the D (6 bases). The germline V gene encodes CDR1 MDHEN and CDR2 SYDVKM. The CDR3 spans 14 residues. Trimming took off 1 base at V and 7 bases at J, with 13 bases between the two ends. The CDR3 protein is CASSLFDRTVEAFF. In DNA, the CDR3 is TGTGCCAGCAGTTTATTCGACAGGACTGTTGAAGCTTTCTTT.

This clonotype was found a few times. The V and J genes are TRBV7-9 and TRBJ2-3; no definite D call. V was trimmed by 5 bases and J by 2 bases, leaving 11 bases between them. Looked up from germline, CDR1 is SEHNR and CDR2 is FQNEAQ (reference sequence). CDR3 length equals 14 residues. The CDR3 nucleotides read TGTGCCAGCAGCCCACGGCAGCTCACAGATACGCAGTATTTT. Its translation: CASSPRQLTDTQYF.

This clonotype has just a few counts. The chain combines TRBV3-1 with TRBJ2-1, with unresolved D. The V gene's germline CDR1 is LGHDT and CDR2 YNNKEL (reference sequence). This CDR3 spans 12 amino acids. With 0 bases removed from V and 10 bases from J, the gap between germline ends came to 7 bases. The DNA for the CDR3 is TGTGCCAGCAGCCAAGAGGAAAGCGAGCAGTTCTTC. Encoded protein: CASSQEESEQFF.

V usage is TRBV4-1 and J usage is TRBJ2-3; 8 nucleotides agree with TRBD1. The J segment lost 4 bases and the V segment lost 1 base, leaving 4 bases of the junction unmatched. This CDR3 region has 15 residues. Germline CDR1 and CDR2: MGHRA and YSYEKL. The CDR3 loop reads CASSQGDRMADTQYF. CDR3 DNA: TGCGCCAGCAGCCAAGGGGACAGGATGGCAGATACGCAGTATTTT.

This clonotype appeared a few times. The rearrangement links TRBV25-1 to TRBJ2-2; 13 bases map to TRBD2. The germline gives CDR1 MGHDK, CDR2 SYGVNS. This CDR3 comprises 18 residues. With 5 bases clipped from V and 2 bases from J, the junction kept 8 bases outside the gene matches. The CDR3 region has the DNA TGTGCCAGCAGTCAGCGGACTAGCGGGAGACCTAACACCGGGGAGCTGTTTTTT. This encodes CASSQRTSGRPNTGELFF.

This clonotype has only a few counts. V gene TRBV20-1 combines with J gene TRBJ2-3, with D hard to call. Trimming pared 4 bases from V and 0 bases from J, leaving 8 bases between. This CDR3 contains 13 residues. Looked up from germline, CDR1 is DFQATT and CDR2 is SNEGSKA (reference sequence). The CDR3 region is CSAKWLSTDTQYF. As DNA, the CDR3 is TGCAGTGCTAAGTGGTTGAGCACAGATACGCAGTATTTT.

In its sample, this clonotype was seen a few times. The gene calls are TRBV9 and TRBJ1-3; D remains unclear. CDR3 length: 15 amino acids. Trimming pared 2 bases from V and 0 bases from J, leaving 9 bases between. Germline assignment: CDR1 SGDLS and CDR2 YYNGEE. The CDR3 is CASSVDGFSGNTIYF. The DNA for the CDR3 is TGTGCCAGCAGCGTGGACGGGTTCTCTGGAAACACCATATATTTT. Full variable domain (remainder filled in from reference TRBV9 and TRBJ1-3): DSGVTQTPKHLITATGQRVTLRCSPRSGDLSVYWYQQSLDQGLQFLIQYYNGEERAKGNILERFSAQQFPDLHSELNLSSLELGDSALYFCASSVDGFSGNTIYFGEGSWLTVV.

This sequence joins TRBV24-1 and TRBJ2-7; D call uncertain. V lost 9 bases, J lost 0 bases, and 11 bases lay in between. This CDR3 is 13 amino acids long. Germline V gene sequence: CDR1 KGHDR, CDR2 SFDVKD. CDR3 sequence reads: CATSSSSSYEQYF. Written as DNA, the CDR3 is TGTGCCACCTCATCCAGTAGCTCCTACGAGCAGTACTTC.

This clonotype appeared a few times. V is TRBV5-1 and J is TRBJ2-7; 9 bases line up with TRBD1. CDR3 length: 15 residues. V lost 7 bases and J lost 2; bases outside the gene matches: 10. CDR1 is SGHRS, CDR2 YFSETQ, per germline. The DNA for the CDR3 is TGCGCCAGCCGAACACCGGGACAGGGCGCCTACGAGCAGTACTTC. Translated, it gives CASRTPGQGAYEQYF. Looking up the rest from reference TRBV5-1 and TRBJ2-7 gives the full variable domain: KAGVTQTPRYLIKTRGQQVTLSCSPISGHRSVSWYQQTPGQGLQFLFEYFSETQRNKGNFPGRFSGRQFSNSRSEMNVSTLELGDSALYLCASRTPGQGAYEQYFGPGTRLTVT.

This chain joins TRBV3-1 and TRBJ2-3; 10 bases agree with TRBD2. Germline loops: CDR1 LGHDT, CDR2 YNNKEL (reference sequence). The CDR3 sequence is 15 residues long. Trimming removed 3 bases from V and 6 bases from J; junction bases left unmatched: 6. CDR3 residues: CASSHLAGAEDTQYF. Written as DNA, the CDR3 is TGTGCCAGCAGCCATCTAGCGGGGGCAGAGGATACGCAGTATTTT.

This clonotype was seen more than once but under ten times. V is TRBV12-3 or TRBV12-4 and J is TRBJ1-2; 9 nucleotides agree with TRBD1. CDR3 length equals 14 residues. With 2 bases clipped from V and 7 bases from J, the junction kept 5 bases outside the gene matches. The CDR3: CASSLWRQGGGYTF. CDR3 sequence (DNA): TGTGCCAGCAGTTTATGGCGACAGGGGGGTGGCTACACCTTC.

At least ten counts were recorded for this clonotype. This rearrangement joins TRBV12-3 or TRBV12-4 to TRBJ1-1; D unclear. The CDR3 spans 14 residues. V was cut by 5 bases and J by 6 bases, with 16 bases left in between. The CDR3 DNA reads TGTGCCAGCAGTCCTACGACCTTTTCCGCTGAAGCTTTCTTT. It yields the protein CASSPTTFSAEAFF.

This clonotype was seen at least ten times. The chain combines TRBV7-9 with TRBJ2-3; D is ambiguous. Germline CDR1 is SEHNR and CDR2 is FQNEAQ (reference sequence). V lost 6 bases to trimming and J lost 0 bases, with 13 bases between them. The CDR3 is made up of 15 amino acids. As DNA, the CDR3 is TGTGCCAGCAGGGCTAAAGGCCAGAGCACAGATACGCAGTATTTT. This encodes CASRAKGQSTDTQYF.

This clonotype came up once. The junction shows a germline mismatch at one end, possibly a read error. The chain couples TRBV5-1 to TRBJ2-3, with TRBD1 matching over 10 bases. Germline V lookup: CDR1 SGHRS, CDR2 YFSETQ. This CDR3 is 14 amino acids long. The CDR3 spells CASQTGGVTDTRYF. CDR3 in DNA: TGCGCCAGCCAGACAGGGGGCGTCACAGATACGCGGTATTTT. The full variable domain, its missing parts supplied by reference TRBV5-1 and TRBJ2-3, is KAGVTQTPRYLIKTRGQQVTLSCSPISGHRSVSWYQQTPGQGLQFLFEYFSETQRNKGNFPGRFSGRQFSNSRSEMNVSTLELGDSALYLCASQTGGVTDTRYFGPGTRLTVL.

Only a few counts were recorded for this clonotype. The gene calls are TRBV20-1 and TRBJ1-1, with D possibly TRBD1 on 5 matching bases. Germline V gives CDR1 DFQATT, CDR2 SNEGSKA (reference sequence). The CDR3 runs 15 residues. Between the trimmed V and J ends, which lost 1 base and 1 base, there was a span of 13 bases. The CDR3 is CSARGAGLGNTEAFF. CDR3 coding DNA: TGCAGTGCTAGAGGCGCAGGGTTGGGGAACACTGAAGCTTTCTTT.

The sample holds a few counts of this clonotype. The genes are TRBV27 and TRBJ2-7, with a tentative D call TRBD2 (6 bases). Per germline, CDR1 MNHEY and CDR2 SMNVEV (reference sequence). The CDR3 totals 16 residues. V gave up 4 bases and J gave up 4 bases, with 20 bases separating them. CDR3 bases: TGTGCCAGCAGTTCCGGGACTCCCAGGGCCCTATACGAGCAGTACTTC. Amino acids: CASSSGTPRALYEQYF.

The CDR3 region has the DNA TGTGCCAGCAGCCAAGATATGGGGGCCGGGGCCAACGTCCTGACTTTC. As protein: CASSQDMGAGANVLTF. The V and J genes are TRBV3-1 and TRBJ2-6; TRBD1 might be the D (6 bases). The CDR3 covers 16 residues. V was clipped by 0 bases and J by 4 bases, with 10 bases between them. Germline assignment: CDR1 LGHDT and CDR2 YNNKEL (reference sequence).

This clonotype was observed a handful of times. The J gene is TRBJ1-1, the V gene TRBV7-9; D is possibly TRBD1 (5 bases). CDR1 and CDR2 from the germline V gene are SEHNR and FQNEAQ (reference sequence). The CDR3 runs 15 residues. Trimming pared 1 base from V and 2 bases from J, leaving 11 bases between. The CDR3 DNA reads TGTGCCAGCAGCTTAGTCCCAGGGCGTAACACTGAAGCTTTCTTT. Its protein is CASSLVPGRNTEAFF.

There are a few counts of this clonotype. This chain uses TRBV29-1 with TRBJ1-1, with D possibly being TRBD1 (5 bases). The V gene lost 7 bases and the J gene lost 1 base, with 13 bases spanning the gap. This CDR3 region has 13 residues. Germline CDR1 and CDR2: SQVTM and ANQGSEA. The CDR3 loop reads CSESGTKNTEAFF. CDR3 in DNA: TGCAGCGAATCCGGGACTAAGAACACTGAAGCTTTCTTT.

The V and J genes are TRBV5-1 and TRBJ2-3; TRBD2 matches 9 bases. CDR1 is SGHRS, CDR2 YFSETQ, per germline. The length of the CDR3 is 16 residues. The V gene end was trimmed by 0 bases and the J gene end by 1 base; junction bases not matched to a gene: 3. In DNA, the CDR3 is TGCGCCAGCAGCTTGGAAGTAGCGGGGGGCACAGATACGCAGTATTTT. Translated: CASSLEVAGGTDTQYF.

In the case of this clonotype: This could be a read error, since a much larger clone is one nucleotide away. This rearrangement joins TRBV6-1 to TRBJ2-1; 9 bases agree with TRBD2. Germline V lookup: CDR1 MNHNS, CDR2 SASEGT. This CDR3 contains 14 residues. CDR3 in DNA: TGTGTCAGCAGAAGACTAGCGGATTACAATGAGCAGTTCTTC. As protein: CVSRRLADYNEQFF.